The clone carrying this TCR beta chain was seen a few times. Antigen specificity is unknown. This specimen belongs to a study of CD8 T cells in ankylosing spondylitis. The study, taken as a whole, reports: What appeared characteristic of ankylosing spondylitis blood was a TCR beta motif of eight highly homologous variants. Past research had described some motif variants in reactive arthritis synovial fluid and blood.

Trimming left V 9 bases short and J 0 bases short, with 14 bases between. CDR1 is KGHDR, CDR2 SFDVKD, per germline. The CDR3 runs to 15 residues. TCRdb analysed the 5' RACE reads with MiXCR anew, one entry per CDR3 protein. The data show around 430,000 distinct CDR3 sequences, 17% seen once. Sequencing used blood, either unsorted or a sorted T cell fraction (not recorded which). The chain has TRBV24-1 and TRBJ2-1, with D unresolved. This sequence was found in a male donor with ankylosing spondylitis. The CDR3 DNA reads TGTGCCACCTCAACTTCCCACAGCTCCTACAATGAGCAGTTCTTC. Its translation is CATSTSHSSYNEQFF.